The 5 T cell receptor beta chains in this list originate from one sample, sequenced in a study of T cells after posttransplantation cyclophosphamide. Busulfan-fludarabine conditioning, marrow transplant, and cyclophosphamide on days +3 and +4 were administered. Profiled with immunoSEQ multiplex PCR; TCRdb holds only in-frame clones, not every one. The data show some 10,000 clones, 85% seen once. The starting material was PBMCs, obtained 1755 days after allogeneic stem cell transplant with posttransplant cyclophosphamide. Receptors originate from a female patient in her 50s who received an allogeneic stem cell transplant from a related donor, was CMV-positive, and had no GVHD. Among the T cells, some may be from the graft donor.

The V and J genes are TRBV5-1 and TRBJ2-3; 14 bases match TRBD2. In germline, CDR1 is SGHRS, CDR2 YFSETQ. This CDR3 has 18 amino acids. The J segment lost 10 bases and the V segment lost 0 bases, leaving 13 bases of the junction unmatched. CDR3 DNA: TGCGCCAGCAGCTTGGGACTAGCGGGAGGGCCTCTTGCGGTGTCGCAGTATTTT. It codes for CASSLGLAGGPLAVSQYF.

The V gene is TRBV5-4, the J gene TRBJ2-3; D is ambiguous. V lost 0 bases and J lost 1, with 6 bases in between. Germline-derived CDR1 and CDR2 are SGHNT and YYREEE (reference sequence). There are 14 residues in the CDR3. The DNA of the CDR3 is TGTGCCAGCAGCTTGGATAGCCGCACAGATACGCAGTATTTT. It translates to CASSLDSRTDTQYF.

The rearrangement joins TRBV10-1 to TRBJ2-1, with a weak D call TRBD1 (6 bases). Germline-derived CDR1 and CDR2 are WNHNN and SYGVQD (reference sequence). The CDR3 consists of 11 residues. Between the trimmed V and J ends, which lost 6 bases and 9 bases, there was a span of 9 bases. The CDR3 protein is CASSTGSEQFF. CDR3 bases: TGCGCCAGCAGCACAGGGAGTGAGCAGTTCTTC.

The CDR3 protein is CASSPPGSLDNEQFF. CDR3 coding DNA: TGTGCCAGCAGCCCTCCCGGGTCCTTAGACAATGAGCAGTTCTTC. This rearrangement joins TRBV7-3 to TRBJ2-1; D remains ambiguous. The CDR3 spans 15 residues. Germline V gene data show CDR1 as SGHTA and CDR2 as FQGTGA. The ends were cut back, 5 bases at V and 5 bases at J, with 16 bases in the middle.

J is TRBJ2-7 and V is TRBV7-6; D possibly corresponds to TRBD2 (6 bases). V lost 5 bases and J lost 2, with 16 bases in between. The CDR3 extends over 15 amino acids. Germline V gene sequence: CDR1 SGHVS, CDR2 FNYEAQ. CDR3 bases: TGTGCCAGCAGCCTGTCCCAGGGAGGCCCCTACGAGCAGTACTTC. Protein product: CASSLSQGGPYEQYF.